One sample yielded the 32 T cell receptor beta chains listed below, sequenced in a study of blood T cell repertoires in COVID-19. The repertoire was sequenced with immunoSEQ multiplex PCR; TCRdb's copy has only in-frame clones and lacks some. Among 85,000 to 130,000 clones, approximately 86% were seen once, and the ten largest hold 6.5%. Sequencing used peripheral blood. The receptors derive from a woman aged 60-70 years with acute or convalescent COVID-19.

This clone was counted a single time. The V and J genes are TRBV2 and TRBJ1-1; D possibly corresponds to TRBD1 (6 bases). Between the trimmed V and J ends, which lost 6 bases and 5 bases, there was a span of 13 bases. CDR3 length: 13 amino acids. CDR1 and CDR2 (germline): SNHLY, FYNNEI. The CDR3 region is CASRETGHTEAFF. Written as DNA, the CDR3 is TGTGCCAGCAGAGAAACAGGGCATACTGAAGCTTTCTTT.

CDR3: CASSFYSEAFF. As DNA, the CDR3 is TGTGCCAGCAGCTTTTACAGCGAAGCTTTCTTT. This sequence joins TRBV7-2 and TRBJ1-1; D is unclear. V lost 3 bases to trimming and J lost 8 bases, with 7 bases between them. Germline CDR1 is SGHTA and CDR2 is FQGNSA. This CDR3 region has 11 residues.

This clone came up a few times. The gene calls are TRBV28 and TRBJ2-2; 14 nucleotides line up with TRBD2. Per the germline V gene, CDR1 is MDHEN and CDR2 is SYDVKM. The J segment lost 7 bases and the V segment lost 3 bases, leaving 7 bases of the junction unmatched. The CDR3 totals 17 residues. The CDR3 DNA sequence: TGTGCCAGCAGTTTCCCCGGACTAGCGGGAGGTCACGGGGAGCTGTTTTTT. Its translation: CASSFPGLAGGHGELFF.

This clone was observed once. The gene calls are TRBV19 and TRBJ1-1; perhaps TRBD1 as D (6 bases). V lost 3 bases and J lost 0, with 14 bases in between. The CDR3 consists of 16 residues. The germline gives CDR1 LNHDA, CDR2 SQIVND (reference sequence). Here the CDR3 reads CASSIPRTDMNTEAFF. The CDR3 DNA reads as TGTGCCAGTAGTATCCCTCGGACAGACATGAACACTGAAGCTTTCTTT.

The genes are TRBV28 and TRBJ2-3; 9 positions agree with TRBD1. Germline V gene data show CDR1 as MDHEN and CDR2 as SYDVKM. The J segment lost 4 bases and the V segment lost 10 bases, leaving 9 bases of the junction unmatched. The CDR3 contains 14 residues. The CDR3 loop is CATSWDRVADTQYF. In DNA form, the CDR3 reads TGTGCCACCTCCTGGGACAGGGTTGCAGATACGCAGTATTTT.

The chain employs TRBV28 and TRBJ1-2; TRBD1 aligns across 7 bases. CDR1 and CDR2 (germline): MDHEN, SYDVKM. J gave up 7 bases and V 4 bases, and 0 bases lay outside the gene matches. This CDR3 region has 11 residues. CDR3 nucleotide sequence: TGTGCCAGCAGTTACAGGGGTGGCTACACCTTC. Translating gives CASSYRGGYTF.

The gene calls are TRBV19 and TRBJ2-2, with TRBD1 matching over 7 bases. V shed 4 bases, J shed 6 bases, and the junction held 8 bases outside the gene matches. The germline gives CDR1 LNHDA, CDR2 SQIVND (reference sequence). CDR3 length: 15 amino acids. The CDR3: CASSTNAQGSGELFF. CDR3 in DNA: TGTGCCAGTAGTACCAACGCACAGGGGTCCGGGGAGCTGTTTTTT.

The chain carries TRBV19 and TRBJ1-5; TRBD1 aligns across 7 bases. The CDR3 sequence is 16 residues long. V lost 7 bases, J lost 2 bases, and 11 bases stayed unmatched. Germline CDR1 and CDR2: LNHDA and SQIVND (reference sequence). CDR3 sequence (DNA): TGTGCCAGTACCCCACGACAGGGTCAGGGCAATCAGCCCCAGCATTTT. Translated, it gives CASTPRQGQGNQPQHF.

This clone came up once. The rearrangement uses TRBV19 and TRBJ2-7; no clear D gene. CDR3 size: 14 residues. V was pared by 7 bases and J by 0 bases, with 13 bases between. The germline gives CDR1 LNHDA, CDR2 SQIVND (reference sequence). The CDR3 protein is CASMNIGSSYEQYF. As DNA, the CDR3 is TGTGCCAGTATGAATATCGGGTCCTCCTACGAGCAGTACTTC. Supplemented by reference TRBV19 and TRBJ2-7, the full variable domain reads DGGITQSPKYLFRKEGQNVTLSCEQNLNHDAMYWYRQDPGQGLRLIYYSQIVNDFQKGDIAEGYSVSREKKESFPLTVTSAQKNPTAFYLCASMNIGSSYEQYFGPGTRLTVT.

The chain has TRBV4-1 and TRBJ2-1, with 8 bases lining up with TRBD1. Germline CDR1 MGHRA, CDR2 YSYEKL. There are 13 residues in the CDR3. V trimming: 10 bases; J trimming: 5 bases; junction bases outside the gene matches: 7. CDR3 coding DNA: TGCGCCATACAGGGGGACGGAAACAATGAGCAGTTCTTC. It codes for CAIQGDGNNEQFF.

Note on this clone: The same CDR3 is also encoded by other DNA sequences in this sample. This rearrangement joins TRBV6-5 to TRBJ1-1, with 7 bases lining up with TRBD1. V shed 3 bases, J shed 1 base, and the junction held 5 bases outside the gene matches. The CDR3 loop spans 15 amino acids. Looked up from germline, CDR1 is MNHEY and CDR2 is SVGAGI. The CDR3 nucleotides are TGTGCCAGCAGTTATGGTCGGACAGGGAACACTGAAGCTTTCTTT. It codes for CASSYGRTGNTEAFF.

This clone showed up just once. This chain connects TRBV28 to TRBJ2-3; D is possibly TRBD2 (5 bases). The CDR3 consists of 16 residues. Germline V CDR1 and CDR2: MDHEN, SYDVKM. The V end was cut by 5 bases, the J end by 1 base, with 16 bases between. The CDR3 spells CASSPPTVGGTDTQYF. The DNA for the CDR3 is TGTGCCAGCAGTCCACCGACCGTCGGGGGCACAGATACGCAGTATTTT.

The chain employs TRBV9 and TRBJ2-1, with 7 bases fitting TRBD2. J gave up 3 bases and V 0 bases, and 3 bases lay outside the gene matches. Germline CDR1 SGDLS, CDR2 YYNGEE. This CDR3 region has 15 residues. For the CDR3, the DNA is TGTGCCAGCAGCGTAGGATCGGGAGGCTACAATGAGCAGTTCTTC. It encodes CASSVGSGGYNEQFF.

The gene calls are TRBV27 and TRBJ2-3; 12 bases are shared with TRBD2. J was trimmed by 4 bases and V by 1 base; bases with no gene match: 12. CDR3 length: 19 residues. Germline CDR1 reads MNHEY; CDR2 reads SMNVEV (reference sequence). The CDR3 protein is CASSLYAPLAGGPADTQYF. As DNA, the CDR3 is TGTGCCAGCAGTTTATACGCACCTCTAGCGGGAGGGCCGGCAGATACGCAGTATTTT.

This clone was found a few times. The CDR3 sequence is CASSPWDRGYEQYF. The CDR3 DNA sequence: TGTGCCAGCAGTCCTTGGGACAGGGGTTACGAGCAGTACTTC. The chain carries TRBV28 and TRBJ2-7, with TRBD1 identical over 10 bases. Looked up from germline, CDR1 is MDHEN and CDR2 is SYDVKM. Trimming at V came to 5 bases and at J to 4 bases, leaving 5 bases not matched to a gene. The CDR3 covers 14 residues. The variable domain in full, completed from reference TRBV28 and TRBJ2-7, reads DVKVTQSSRYLVKRTGEKVFLECVQDMDHENMFWYRQDPGLGLRLIYFSYDVKMKEKGDIPEGYSVSREKKERFSLILESASTNQTSMYLCASSPWDRGYEQYFGPGTRLTVT.

The chain's CDR3 is CASSLGDSYGYTF. The CDR3 region has the DNA TGCGCCAGCAGCTTGGGGGACAGTTATGGCTACACCTTC. The chain links TRBV5-1 to TRBJ1-2; 7 positions agree with TRBD1. The V segment lost 0 bases and the J segment 5 bases; nucleotides outside the gene matches: 1. Germline V gene data show CDR1 as SGHRS and CDR2 as YFSETQ. This CDR3 has 13 residues.

This chain links TRBV27 with TRBJ2-3; D remains unclear. The CDR3 totals 15 residues. V shed 0 bases and J shed 1 base, with 8 bases lying between them. The germline gives CDR1 MNHEY, CDR2 SMNVEV (reference sequence). The DNA of the CDR3 is TGTGCCAGCAGTTTATCGCGGCAGCGCACAGATACGCAGTATTTT. Its protein is CASSLSRQRTDTQYF.

This chain uses TRBV5-1 with TRBJ1-3; possibly TRBD1 for D (6 bases). Trimming stripped 0 bases from V and 2 bases from J, with 6 bases between. The germline V gene encodes CDR1 SGHRS and CDR2 YFSETQ. The CDR3 sequence is 14 residues long. CDR3 in amino acids: CASSLDRAGNTIYF. CDR3 bases: TGCGCCAGCAGCTTGGACAGGGCTGGAAACACCATATATTTT.

This clone was counted only a few times. The genes are TRBV29-1 and TRBJ1-5; 10 bases agree with TRBD1. The germline V gene encodes CDR1 SQVTM and CDR2 ANQGSEA. The CDR3 length is 13 residues. The J segment lost 9 bases and the V segment lost 5 bases, leaving 7 bases of the junction unmatched. The CDR3 DNA is TGCAGCGTTCGCGACAGGGGGCGAGGGCCCCAGCATTTT. Translated: CSVRDRGRGPQHF.

This clone has more than one count but fewer than ten. The rearrangement links TRBV28 to TRBJ1-4; TRBD1 aligns across 11 bases. Germline V gene data show CDR1 as MDHEN and CDR2 as SYDVKM. The CDR3 is 17 amino acids. After removal of 4 bases from V and 1 base from J, the junction contained 5 bases not matched to a gene. The CDR3 protein is CASSSGQGAGTNEKLFF. In nucleotides, the CDR3 is TGTGCCAGCAGTTCCGGACAGGGGGCAGGAACTAATGAAAAACTGTTTTTT.

The chain joins TRBV6-5 to TRBJ1-6; D gene uncertain. Trimming left V 6 bases short and J 7 bases short, with 16 bases between. Looked up from germline, CDR1 is MNHEY and CDR2 is SVGAGI. The CDR3 runs 15 residues. In DNA, the CDR3 is TGTGCCAGCAGCCCCCGGGGAGGGAACAATTCACCCCTCCACTTT. Residues: CASSPRGGNNSPLHF.

The chain uses TRBV6-5 and TRBJ1-2; D unclear. Trimming took off 6 bases at V and 13 bases at J, with 21 bases between the two ends. The CDR3 is 13 residues long. Germline CDR1 and CDR2: MNHEY and SVGAGI. The CDR3 region is CASSITDKTFSTF. CDR3 in DNA: TGTGCCAGCAGCATTACCGACAAGACGTTCAGCACCTTC.

The chain recombines TRBV27 with TRBJ1-6, with 9 bases fitting TRBD1. The CDR3 runs 14 residues. CDR1 and CDR2 (germline): MNHEY, SMNVEV (reference sequence). V lost 5 bases and J lost 12; bases outside the gene matches: 8. The CDR3 loop reads CASSRDRDEGPLHF. CDR3 coding DNA: TGTGCCAGCAGTCGGGACAGGGATGAGGGACCCCTCCACTTT.

The chain couples TRBV19 to TRBJ1-1, with unresolved D. The germline V gene encodes CDR1 LNHDA and CDR2 SQIVND (reference sequence). The CDR3 covers 13 residues. V dropped 1 base and J dropped 7 bases, with 10 bases sitting between them. The CDR3 sequence: CASSIVSRGEAFF. The CDR3 DNA sequence: TGTGCCAGTAGTATAGTTAGCAGAGGTGAAGCTTTCTTT.

The chain joins TRBV19 to TRBJ1-2; maybe TRBD1 (5 bases). This CDR3 spans 13 amino acids. Germline-derived CDR1 and CDR2 are LNHDA and SQIVND (reference sequence). V dropped 9 bases and J dropped 4 bases, with 15 bases sitting between them. The CDR3 bases are TGTGCCAGGTCTACGAGACAGCTCTATGGCTACACCTTC. It specifies CARSTRQLYGYTF.

The V call is TRBV11-2, the J call TRBJ2-1, with 12 bases fitting TRBD2. The CDR3 consists of 16 residues. V shed 2 bases, J shed 3 bases, and the junction held 2 bases outside the gene matches. Germline loops: CDR1 SGHAT, CDR2 FQNNGV. The CDR3 loop reads CASSLPTSGGYNEQFF. CDR3 bases: TGTGCCAGCAGCTTACCGACTAGCGGGGGCTACAATGAGCAGTTCTTC.

The chain combines TRBV2 with TRBJ1-2; the D gene is possibly TRBD1 (6 bases). The germline V and J ends were trimmed by 4 bases and 4 bases, with 13 bases remaining between them. This CDR3 has 14 residues. From germline, CDR1 is SNHLY and CDR2 FYNNEI. In DNA, the CDR3 is TGTGCCAGCAGTGCCGCGACAGGCCGCTATGGCTACACCTTC. Its protein product is CASSAATGRYGYTF.

The J gene is TRBJ2-1, the V gene TRBV19; possible D gene TRBD2, 7 bases. This CDR3 has 16 amino acids. Trimming stripped 9 bases from V and 9 bases from J, with 27 bases between. Germline lookup yields CDR1 LNHDA and CDR2 SQIVND (reference sequence). The CDR3 sequence: CASSVLGGVAWGEQFF. Here the CDR3 DNA reads TGTGCCAGCTCAGTATTAGGGGGGGTAGCCTGGGGTGAGCAGTTCTTC.

Here the CDR3 DNA reads TGCAGCGCGGCTTTAGAGAGCAATCAGCCCCAGCATTTT. This encodes CSAALESNQPQHF. The chain joins TRBV29-1 to TRBJ1-5; D not certain. This CDR3 comprises 13 residues. V lost 7 bases and J 1 base, leaving 11 bases between the germline ends. CDR1 is SQVTM and CDR2 is ANQGSEA in the germline V gene.

J is TRBJ1-3 and V is TRBV6-5; D is undetermined. The germline V gene encodes CDR1 MNHEY and CDR2 SVGAGI. This CDR3 comprises 13 residues. V was shortened by 8 bases and J by 2 bases, with 10 bases between the two germline ends. The CDR3: CASQITPGNTIYF. The CDR3 region has the DNA TGTGCCAGCCAGATTACCCCTGGAAACACCATATATTTT.

The chain carries TRBV23-1 and TRBJ2-3, with 8 nucleotides matching TRBD2. TRBV23-1 is identified as an open reading frame with a role that is uncertain. V lost 0 bases, J lost 4 bases, and 12 bases stayed unmatched. The CDR3 spans 18 residues. CDR3 sequence: CASSQSSRAGGPPDTQYF. The CDR3 DNA reads as TGCGCCAGCAGTCAATCCTCTCGCGCGGGAGGCCCCCCAGATACGCAGTATTTT.

The gene calls are TRBV19 and TRBJ2-1; 7 nucleotides align to TRBD2. The CDR3 covers 15 residues. Germline assignment: CDR1 LNHDA and CDR2 SQIVND (reference sequence). V shed 8 bases, J shed 5 bases, and the junction held 12 bases outside the gene matches. CDR3 loop: CASAPLAAHNNEQFF. Written as DNA, the CDR3 is TGTGCCAGTGCCCCCCTAGCGGCTCACAACAATGAGCAGTTCTTC.